A selection of T cell receptor beta chains follows, all from one sample in a study of CD8 T cells in ankylosing spondylitis. TCRdb reanalysed the 5' RACE reads using MiXCR and keeps one entry per CDR3 protein. The sample carries more than 150,000 distinct CDR3 sequences, around 10% recorded once. Sample: blood, either unsorted or a sorted T cell fraction (not recorded which). All receptors derive from a male donor with ankylosing spondylitis or in good health (not recorded which). Each CDR3 is given with its conserved first and last residue. A D gene is named only where the DNA matches it firmly. Rows may omit the clone size; those that give it use once, few, many or a size class.

TRBJ2-7 NA NA TRBV12-3/TRBV12-4 TGTGCCAGCAGCGCGACCGTCAGCCAGTCCTACGAGCAGTACTTC CASSATVSQSYEQYF
TRBJ2-2 many TRBD2 TRBV10-3 TGTGCCGTTTTCGACGGACTAGCGGGAGCGGGCACCGGGGAGCTGTTTTTT CAVFDGLAGAGTGELFF
TRBJ2-5 many NA TRBV10-1 TGCGCCAGCAGTTCGGGTTCGCAAGGGTCCCAGTACTTC CASSSGSQGSQYF
TRBJ1-4 NA NA TRBV5-1 TGCGCCAGCAGCCCTATCGGGGGGCCAACTAATGAAAAACTGTTTTTT CASSPIGGPTNEKLFF
TRBJ1-2 many NA TRBV20-1 TGCAGTGCGTTTGGTAGGGACGGTAACTATGGCTACACCTTC CSAFGRDGNYGYTF
TRBJ2-7 many TRBD1 TRBV6-5 TGTGCCAGCAGTTACACGAAGGGACAGTCCTACGAGCAGTACTTC CASSYTKGQSYEQYF
TRBJ1-1 few NA TRBV20-1 TGCAGTGCGAGAAGACCCACGACGGGGTACACTGAAGCTTTCTTT CSARRPTTGYTEAFF
TRBJ2-1 many NA TRBV6-6 TGTGCCAGCAGTGGAGATAGTGACAATGAGCAGTTCTTC CASSGDSDNEQFF
TRBJ2-7 NA TRBD1 TRBV5-1 TGCGCCAGCAGCTCGGACAGGTCATTCTCCTACGGGCAGTACTTC CASSSDRSFSYGQYF
TRBJ2-3 NA TRBD1 TRBV5-1 TGCGCCAGCAGCTTCCTCCCGACAGGGACCTTAACAGATACGCAGTATTTT CASSFLPTGTLTDTQYF
TRBJ1-5 many NA TRBV20-1 TGCAGTGCTAGGCCCGAGCCGGCCTATAGCAATCAGCCCCAGCATTTT CSARPEPAYSNQPQHF
TRBJ2-1 few NA TRBV19 TGTGCCAGTAGCCCGGGGGGCTTCTACAATGAGCAGTTCTTC CASSPGGFYNEQFF
TRBJ1-1 NA TRBD1 TRBV27 TGTGCCAGCAGTTTAAGCTTGTACAGGGGCCTATTAGGTGGGAGCACTGAAGCTTTCTTT CASSLSLYRGLLGGSTEAFF
TRBJ2-7 NA NA TRBV18 TGTGCCAGCTCACCAACCCGAGGGACAACCTATGCCTACGAGCAGTACTTC CASSPTRGTTYAYEQYF
TRBJ2-3 many NA TRBV11-2 TGTGCCAGCAGCCCTGGGTCCGCAGATACGCAGTATTTT CASSPGSADTQYF
TRBJ2-7 many TRBD2 TRBV6-1 TGTGCCAGCAAACTAGCGGGGGGTCTGAAGGAGCAGTACTTC CASKLAGGLKEQYF
TRBJ2-6 few NA TRBV5-4 TGTGCCAGCAGCTTGGGAAGGGGGGTGGGCTCTGGGGCCAACGTCCTGACTTTC CASSLGRGVGSGANVLTF
TRBJ2-1 many NA TRBV12-3/TRBV12-4 TGTGCCAGCAGTAAGCTGACAGGTCCAGAGGGTGAGCAGTTCTTC CASSKLTGPEGEQFF
TRBJ1-5 NA TRBD1 TRBV6-2/TRBV6-3 TGTGCCAGCAGTAAAGGACAGGGGGCGTCCCAGCCCCAGCATTTT CASSKGQGASQPQHF
TRBJ2-1 few NA TRBV20-1 TGCAGTGCTAGTCCCCGGAGCTCCTACAATGAGCAGTTCTTC CSASPRSSYNEQFF
TRBJ2-2 NA NA TRBV10-3 TGTGCCACCAGGTCGTTGGGGGGCGGGACCCCGAACACCGGGGAGCTGTTTTTT CATRSLGGGTPNTGELFF
TRBJ2-1 many TRBD2 TRBV6-5 TGTGCCAGCAGTTACTCGCTAGCGGGAGAGGTCAATGAGCAGTTCTTC CASSYSLAGEVNEQFF
TRBJ2-1 NA TRBD2 TRBV12-3/TRBV12-4 TGTGCCAGCAGTTTTGGGACTAGCTACAACAATGAGCAGTTCTTC CASSFGTSYNNEQFF
TRBJ2-7 few TRBD2 TRBV6-2/TRBV6-3 TGTGCCAGCAGTTACCCGGGACTAGCGTACGAGCAGTACTTC CASSYPGLAYEQYF